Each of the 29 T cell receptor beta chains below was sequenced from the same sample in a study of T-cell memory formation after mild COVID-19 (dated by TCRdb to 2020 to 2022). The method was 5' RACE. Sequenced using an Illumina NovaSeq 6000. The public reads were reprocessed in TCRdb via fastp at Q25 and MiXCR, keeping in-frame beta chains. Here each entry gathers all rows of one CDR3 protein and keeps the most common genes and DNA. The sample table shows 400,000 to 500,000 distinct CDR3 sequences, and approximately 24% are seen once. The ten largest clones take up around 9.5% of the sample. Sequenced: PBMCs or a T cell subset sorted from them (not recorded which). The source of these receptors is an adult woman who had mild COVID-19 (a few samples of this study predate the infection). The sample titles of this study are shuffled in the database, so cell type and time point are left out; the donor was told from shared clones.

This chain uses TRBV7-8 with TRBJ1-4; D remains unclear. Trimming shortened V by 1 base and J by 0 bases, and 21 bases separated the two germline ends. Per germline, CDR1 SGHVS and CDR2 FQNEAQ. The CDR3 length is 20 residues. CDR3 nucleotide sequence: TGTGCCAGCAGCTTAGGGGTCGGTCTCTCTCCAGGAGCAACTAATGAAAAACTGTTTTTT. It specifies CASSLGVGLSPGATNEKLFF.

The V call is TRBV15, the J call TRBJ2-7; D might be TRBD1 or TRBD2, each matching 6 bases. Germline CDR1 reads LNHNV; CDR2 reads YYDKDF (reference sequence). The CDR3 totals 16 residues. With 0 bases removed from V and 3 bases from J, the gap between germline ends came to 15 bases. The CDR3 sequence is CATSRDSGQTRYEQYF. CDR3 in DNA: TGTGCCACCAGCAGAGATAGCGGACAGACGCGCTACGAGCAGTACTTC. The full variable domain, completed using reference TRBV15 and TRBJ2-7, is DAMVIQNPRYQVTQFGKPVTLSCSQTLNHNVMYWYQQKSSQAPKLLFHYYDKDFNNEADTPDNFQSRRPNTSFCFLDIRSPGLGDTAMYLCATSRDSGQTRYEQYFGPGTRLTVT.

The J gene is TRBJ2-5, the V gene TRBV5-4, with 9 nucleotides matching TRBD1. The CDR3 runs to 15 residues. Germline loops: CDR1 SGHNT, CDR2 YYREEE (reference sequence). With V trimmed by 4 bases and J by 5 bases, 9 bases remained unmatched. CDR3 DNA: TGTGCCAGCAGCCGCAAAAGACAGGGGGGCGAGACCCAGTACTTC. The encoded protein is CASSRKRQGGETQYF.

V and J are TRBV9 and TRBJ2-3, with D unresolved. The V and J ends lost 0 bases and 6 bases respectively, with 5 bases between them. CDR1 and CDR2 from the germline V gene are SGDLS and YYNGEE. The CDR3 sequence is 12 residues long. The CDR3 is CASSVDDDTQYF. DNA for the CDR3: TGTGCCAGCAGCGTAGATGACGATACGCAGTATTTT.

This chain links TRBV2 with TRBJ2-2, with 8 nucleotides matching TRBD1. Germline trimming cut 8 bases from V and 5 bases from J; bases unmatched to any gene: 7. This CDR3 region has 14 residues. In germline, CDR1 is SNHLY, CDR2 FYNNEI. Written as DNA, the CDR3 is TGTGCCAGCTCCGGGACAGGCGGAACCGGGGAGCTGTTTTTT. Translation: CASSGTGGTGELFF.

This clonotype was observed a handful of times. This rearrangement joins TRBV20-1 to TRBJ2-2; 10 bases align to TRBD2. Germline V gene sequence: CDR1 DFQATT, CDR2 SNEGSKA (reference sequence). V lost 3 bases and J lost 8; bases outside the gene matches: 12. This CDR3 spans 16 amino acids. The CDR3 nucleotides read TGCAGTGCTAGGCCCCCTCAGAGCGGGGGGGCAGGGGAGCTGTTTTTT. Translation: CSARPPQSGGAGELFF.

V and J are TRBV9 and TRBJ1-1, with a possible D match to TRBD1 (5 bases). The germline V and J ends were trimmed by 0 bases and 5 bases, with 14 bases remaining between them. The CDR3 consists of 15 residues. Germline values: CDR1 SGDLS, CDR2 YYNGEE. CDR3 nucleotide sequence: TGTGCCAGCAGCGTAGGGGGTCAGGGTGGGACTGAAGCTTTCTTT. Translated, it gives CASSVGGQGGTEAFF.

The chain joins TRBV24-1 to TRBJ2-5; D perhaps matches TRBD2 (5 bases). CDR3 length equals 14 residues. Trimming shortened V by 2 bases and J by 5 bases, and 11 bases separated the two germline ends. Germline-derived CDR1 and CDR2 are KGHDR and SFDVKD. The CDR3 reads CATSDWASQETQYF. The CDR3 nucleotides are TGTGCCACCAGTGATTGGGCTAGCCAGGAGACCCAGTACTTC.

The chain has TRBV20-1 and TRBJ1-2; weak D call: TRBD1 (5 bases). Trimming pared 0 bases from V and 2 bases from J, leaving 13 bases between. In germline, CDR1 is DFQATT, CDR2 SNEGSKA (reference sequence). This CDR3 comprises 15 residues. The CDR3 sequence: CSARDGGEKNYGYTF. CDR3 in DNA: TGCAGTGCTAGAGACGGAGGGGAGAAAAACTATGGCTACACCTTC.

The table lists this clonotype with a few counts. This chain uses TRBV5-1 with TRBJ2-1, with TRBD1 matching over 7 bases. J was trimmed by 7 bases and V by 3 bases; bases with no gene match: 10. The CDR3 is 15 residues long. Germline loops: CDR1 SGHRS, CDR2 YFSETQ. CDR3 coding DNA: TGCGCCAGCAGCTGGGGACAGATCCAATGGAATGAGCAGTTCTTC. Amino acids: CASSWGQIQWNEQFF.

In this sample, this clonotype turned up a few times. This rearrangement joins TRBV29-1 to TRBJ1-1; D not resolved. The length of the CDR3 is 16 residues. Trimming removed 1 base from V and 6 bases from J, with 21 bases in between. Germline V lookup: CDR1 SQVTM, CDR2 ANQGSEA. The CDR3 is CSVEGRELAPRPEAFF. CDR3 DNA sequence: TGCAGCGTTGAAGGGCGAGAGTTGGCCCCCCGTCCTGAAGCTTTCTTT.

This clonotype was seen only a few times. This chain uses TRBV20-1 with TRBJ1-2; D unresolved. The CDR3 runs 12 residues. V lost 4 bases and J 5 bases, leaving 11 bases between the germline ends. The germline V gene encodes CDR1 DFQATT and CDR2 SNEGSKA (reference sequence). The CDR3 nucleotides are TGCAGTGCTACCTTGGGCTGGTATGGCTACACCTTC. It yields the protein CSATLGWYGYTF.

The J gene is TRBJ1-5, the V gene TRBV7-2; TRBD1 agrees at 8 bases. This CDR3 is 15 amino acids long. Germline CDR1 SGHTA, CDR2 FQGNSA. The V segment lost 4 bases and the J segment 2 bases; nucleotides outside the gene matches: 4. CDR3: CASSSQGAGNQPQHF. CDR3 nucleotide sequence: TGTGCCAGCAGCTCCCAGGGGGCCGGCAATCAGCCCCAGCATTTT. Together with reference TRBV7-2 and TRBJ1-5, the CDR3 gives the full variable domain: GAGVSQSPSNKVTEKGKDVELRCDPISGHTALYWYRQSLGQGLEFLIYFQGNSAPDKSGLPSDRFSAERTGGSVSTLTIQRTQQEDSAVYLCASSSQGAGNQPQHFGDGTRLSIL.

CDR3 sequence reads: CASSPQGAEETQYF. The DNA of the CDR3 is TGTGCCAGCAGCCCCCAGGGGGCGGAGGAGACCCAGTACTTC. The chain is built from TRBV7-2 and TRBJ2-5; 8 bases line up with TRBD1. V was clipped by 5 bases and J by 5 bases; unmatched bases: 7. The length of the CDR3 is 14 residues. CDR1 is SGHTA, CDR2 FQGNSA, per germline. The complete variable domain, with remaining parts taken from reference TRBV7-2 and TRBJ2-5, reads GAGVSQSPSNKVTEKGKDVELRCDPISGHTALYWYRQSLGQGLEFLIYFQGNSAPDKSGLPSDRFSAERTGGSVSTLTIQRTQQEDSAVYLCASSPQGAEETQYFGPGTRLLVL.

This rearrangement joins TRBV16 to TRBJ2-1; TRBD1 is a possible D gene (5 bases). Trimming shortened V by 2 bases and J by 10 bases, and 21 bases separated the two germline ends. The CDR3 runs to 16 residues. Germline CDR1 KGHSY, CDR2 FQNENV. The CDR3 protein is CASSQPALGRLEEQFF. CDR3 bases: TGTGCCAGCAGCCAACCGGCTCTGGGGCGGTTAGAGGAGCAGTTCTTC. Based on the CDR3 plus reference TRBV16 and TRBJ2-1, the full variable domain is GEEVAQTPKHLVRGEGQKAKLYCAPIKGHSYVFWYQQVLKNEFKFLISFQNENVFDETGMPKERFSAKCLPNSPCSLEIQATKLEDSAVYFCASSQPALGRLEEQFFGPGTRLTVL.

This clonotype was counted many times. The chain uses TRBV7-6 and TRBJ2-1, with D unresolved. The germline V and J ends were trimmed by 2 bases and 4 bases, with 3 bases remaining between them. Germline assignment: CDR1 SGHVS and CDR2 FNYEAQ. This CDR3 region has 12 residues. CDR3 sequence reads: CASSLRYNEQFF. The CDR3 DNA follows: TGTGCCAGCAGCTTAAGGTACAATGAGCAGTTCTTC.

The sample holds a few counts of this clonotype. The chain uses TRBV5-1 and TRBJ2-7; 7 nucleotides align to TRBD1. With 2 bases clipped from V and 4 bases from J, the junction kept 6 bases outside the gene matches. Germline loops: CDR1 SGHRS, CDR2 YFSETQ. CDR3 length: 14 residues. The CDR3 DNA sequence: TGCGCCAGCAGCTTTTGGACAGGAGAGTACGAGCAGTACTTC. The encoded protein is CASSFWTGEYEQYF. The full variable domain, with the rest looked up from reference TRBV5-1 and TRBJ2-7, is KAGVTQTPRYLIKTRGQQVTLSCSPISGHRSVSWYQQTPGQGLQFLFEYFSETQRNKGNFPGRFSGRQFSNSRSEMNVSTLELGDSALYLCASSFWTGEYEQYFGPGTRLTVT.

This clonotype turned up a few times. Written as DNA, the CDR3 is TGTGCCAGCAGCCCCCGGGTGGACATGAACACTGAAGCTTTCTTT. This encodes CASSPRVDMNTEAFF. The rearrangement links TRBV9 to TRBJ1-1, with a weak D call TRBD1 (5 bases). Germline CDR1 SGDLS, CDR2 YYNGEE. Trimming removed 4 bases at V and 0 bases at J, with 13 bases between. The CDR3 is 15 residues long.

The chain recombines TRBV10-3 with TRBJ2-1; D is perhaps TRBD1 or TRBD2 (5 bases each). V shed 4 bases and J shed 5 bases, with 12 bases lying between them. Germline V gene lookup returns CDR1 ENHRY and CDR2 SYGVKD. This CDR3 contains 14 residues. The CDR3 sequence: CAISAGPGDNEQFF. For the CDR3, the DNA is TGTGCCATCAGTGCGGGACCCGGGGACAATGAGCAGTTCTTC.

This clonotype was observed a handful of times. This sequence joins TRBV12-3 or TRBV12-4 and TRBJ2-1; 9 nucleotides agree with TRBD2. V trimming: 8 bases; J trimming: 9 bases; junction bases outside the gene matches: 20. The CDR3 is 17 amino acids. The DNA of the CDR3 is TGTGCCAGCGGTGGGACTGCTCTGCTAGCGGGACTCATTGAGCAGTTCTTC. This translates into CASGGTALLAGLIEQFF.

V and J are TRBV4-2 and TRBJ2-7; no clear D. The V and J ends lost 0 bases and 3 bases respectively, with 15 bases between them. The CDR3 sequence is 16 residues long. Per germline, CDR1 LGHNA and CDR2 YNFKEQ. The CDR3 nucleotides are TGTGCCAGCAGCCAAGAAGGCGGTCAGGACCTCTACGAGCAGTACTTC. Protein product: CASSQEGGQDLYEQYF.

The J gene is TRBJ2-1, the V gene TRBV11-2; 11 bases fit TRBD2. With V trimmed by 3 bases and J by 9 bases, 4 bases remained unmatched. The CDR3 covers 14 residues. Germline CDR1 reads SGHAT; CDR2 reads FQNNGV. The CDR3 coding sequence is TGTGCCAGCAGCTTGCTAGCGGGAGGACGTGAGCAGTTCTTC. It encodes CASSLLAGGREQFF.

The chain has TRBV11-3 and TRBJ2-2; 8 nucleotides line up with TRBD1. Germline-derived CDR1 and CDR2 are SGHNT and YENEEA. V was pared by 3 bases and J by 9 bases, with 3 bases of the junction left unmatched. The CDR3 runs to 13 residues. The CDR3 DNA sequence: TGTGCCAGCAGCTTCGGACAGGGCTGGGAGCTGTTTTTT. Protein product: CASSFGQGWELFF.

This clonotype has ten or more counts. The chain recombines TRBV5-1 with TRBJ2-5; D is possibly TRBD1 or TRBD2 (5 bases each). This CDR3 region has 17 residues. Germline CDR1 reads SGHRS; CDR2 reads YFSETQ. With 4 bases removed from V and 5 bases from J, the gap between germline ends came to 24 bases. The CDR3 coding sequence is TGCGCCAGCAGCCCCCGACCCGGGGCAAGGCCCTCTGAGACCCAGTACTTC. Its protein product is CASSPRPGARPSETQYF.

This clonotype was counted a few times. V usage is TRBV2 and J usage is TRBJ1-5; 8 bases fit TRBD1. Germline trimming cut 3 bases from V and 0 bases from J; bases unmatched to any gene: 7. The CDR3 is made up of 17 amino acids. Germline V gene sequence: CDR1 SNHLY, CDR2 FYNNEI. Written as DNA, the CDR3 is TGTGCCAGCAGTGACCCCGGGACAGGTTATAGCAATCAGCCCCAGCATTTT. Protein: CASSDPGTGYSNQPQHF. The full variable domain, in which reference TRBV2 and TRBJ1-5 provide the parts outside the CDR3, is EPEVTQTPSHQVTQMGQEVILRCVPISNHLYFYWYRQILGQKVEFLVSFYNNEISEKSEIFDDQFSVERPDGSNFTLKIRSTKLEDSAMYFCASSDPGTGYSNQPQHFGDGTRLSIL.

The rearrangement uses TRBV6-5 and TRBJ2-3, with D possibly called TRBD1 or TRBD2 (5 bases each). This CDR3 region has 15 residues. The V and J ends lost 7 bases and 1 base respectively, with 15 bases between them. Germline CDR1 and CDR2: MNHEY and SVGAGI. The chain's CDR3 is CASTIGVGGTDTQYF. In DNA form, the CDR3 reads TGTGCCAGCACCATAGGGGTCGGGGGCACAGATACGCAGTATTTT.

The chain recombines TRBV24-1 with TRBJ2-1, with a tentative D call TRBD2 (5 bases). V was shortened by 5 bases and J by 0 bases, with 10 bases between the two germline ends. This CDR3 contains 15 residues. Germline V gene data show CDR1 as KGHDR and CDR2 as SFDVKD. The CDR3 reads CATSGTQSSYNEQFF. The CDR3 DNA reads TGTGCCACCAGTGGGACTCAGAGCTCCTACAATGAGCAGTTCTTC.

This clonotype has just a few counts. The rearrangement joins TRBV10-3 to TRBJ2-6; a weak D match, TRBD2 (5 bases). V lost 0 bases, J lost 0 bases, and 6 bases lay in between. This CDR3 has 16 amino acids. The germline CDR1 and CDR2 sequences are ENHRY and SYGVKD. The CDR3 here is CAISESRVSGANVLTF. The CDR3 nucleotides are TGTGCCATCAGTGAGTCGCGGGTCTCTGGGGCCAACGTCCTGACTTTC.

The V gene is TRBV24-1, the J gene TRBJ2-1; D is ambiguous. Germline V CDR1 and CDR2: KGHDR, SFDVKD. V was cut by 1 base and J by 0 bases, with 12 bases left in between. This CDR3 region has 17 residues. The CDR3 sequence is CATSDFLGPDSYNEQFF. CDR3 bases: TGTGCCACCAGTGATTTCCTCGGACCAGACTCCTACAATGAGCAGTTCTTC.